The 23 T cell receptor beta chains reported below all come from one sample, sequenced in a study of cytomegalovirus exposure and HLA in healthy donors. PCR amplification relied on 60 Vbeta primers (plus 13 Jbeta primers). Repertoires were generated with immunoSEQ multiplex PCR, while TCRdb's copy carries only in-frame clones and drops some. The table shows about 92,000 clones, with over 75% occurring only once. The sample was PBMCs. All receptors come from a man in his forties or fifties in good health and CMV-seropositive.

This chain joins TRBV7-2 and TRBJ1-2, with 7 bases matching TRBD1. The CDR3 spans 13 residues. CDR1 and CDR2 (germline): SGHTA, FQGNSA. The junction had 4 bases not matched to a gene; V was cut back by 5 bases and J by 4 bases. The CDR3 sequence: CASSARDSYGYTF. For the CDR3, the DNA is TGTGCCAGCAGCGCGCGGGACAGCTATGGCTACACCTTC.

The chain has TRBV19 and TRBJ2-7; 11 nucleotides line up with TRBD2. Germline V gene lookup returns CDR1 LNHDA and CDR2 SQIVND (reference sequence). J lost 0 bases, V lost 1 base, and 2 bases had no gene match. The CDR3 contains 16 residues. CDR3 sequence: CASSIGGLAASYEQYF. The CDR3 coding sequence is TGTGCCAGTAGTATAGGGGGACTAGCGGCCTCCTACGAGCAGTACTTC.

V usage is TRBV28 and J usage is TRBJ2-1, with 8 bases that match TRBD1. The CDR3 runs 15 residues. The ends lost 5 bases at V and 4 bases at J; junction bases unmatched: 7. The V gene's germline CDR1 is MDHEN and CDR2 SYDVKM. The CDR3 loop is CASSEPQGAYNEQFF. In DNA, the CDR3 is TGTGCCAGCAGTGAACCCCAGGGGGCTTACAATGAGCAGTTCTTC.

The chain is built from TRBV7-2 and TRBJ2-1; 9 nucleotides align to TRBD1. Trimming removed 6 bases from V and 6 bases from J; junction bases left unmatched: 15. The germline V gene encodes CDR1 SGHTA and CDR2 FQGNSA. The CDR3 contains 17 residues. CDR3 loop: CASRAITGTGKANEQFF. CDR3 DNA: TGTGCCAGCAGAGCAATAACCGGGACAGGGAAGGCCAATGAGCAGTTCTTC. The full variable domain, completed using reference TRBV7-2 and TRBJ2-1, is GAGVSQSPSNKVTEKGKDVELRCDPISGHTALYWYRQSLGQGLEFLIYFQGNSAPDKSGLPSDRFSAERTGGSVSTLTIQRTQQEDSAVYLCASRAITGTGKANEQFFGPGTRLTVL.

The chain employs TRBV9 and TRBJ1-2; 9 bases match TRBD1. Germline CDR1 reads SGDLS; CDR2 reads YYNGEE. This CDR3 has 15 residues. The V segment lost 2 bases and the J segment 3 bases; nucleotides outside the gene matches: 5. CDR3 bases: TGTGCCAGCAGCGTCAATACAGGGGGCGACTATGGCTACACCTTC. Its protein product is CASSVNTGGDYGYTF. Supplemented by reference TRBV9 and TRBJ1-2, the full variable domain reads DSGVTQTPKHLITATGQRVTLRCSPRSGDLSVYWYQQSLDQGLQFLIQYYNGEERAKGNILERFSAQQFPDLHSELNLSSLELGDSALYFCASSVNTGGDYGYTFGSGTRLTVV.

Concerning this clone: The junction departs from germline at one end; a sequencing error may be responsible. This chain links TRBV7-9 with TRBJ1-4; weak D call: TRBD1 (6 bases). CDR1 and CDR2 (germline): SEHNR, FQNEAQ (reference sequence). The CDR3 loop spans 14 amino acids. In DNA, the CDR3 is TGTTCCAGCAGATTCTCAGGGGATAATGAAAAACTGTTTTTT. It yields the protein CSSRFSGDNEKLFF. The full variable domain, rest sourced from reference TRBV7-9 and TRBJ1-4, is DTGVSQNPRHKITKRGQNVTFRCDPISEHNRLYWYRQTLGQGPEFLTYFQNEAQLEKSRLLSDRFSAERPKGSFSTLEIQRTEQGDSAMYLCSSRFSGDNEKLFFGSGTQLSVL.

Worth noting for this clone: One end of the junction does not line up with germline, which may come from a read error. The rearrangement joins TRBV27 to TRBJ1-5; 9 nucleotides line up with TRBD1. Per germline, CDR1 MNHEY and CDR2 SMNVEV (reference sequence). The CDR3 is made up of 15 amino acids. For the CDR3, the DNA is TGTGCCAGCAGTTTCACAGGGGGCGCGAATCAGCCCCAGAATTTT. Residues: CASSFTGGANQPQNF.

The CDR3: CASSRQRGGPQETQYF. In nucleotides, the CDR3 is TGTGCCAGCAGCCGTCAGCGGGGGGGGCCTCAGGAGACCCAGTACTTC. The genes are TRBV5-6 and TRBJ2-5; 10 nucleotides agree with TRBD2. In germline, CDR1 is SGHDT, CDR2 YYEEEE. The CDR3 sequence is 16 residues long. The V gene end was trimmed by 4 bases and the J gene end by 5 bases; junction bases not matched to a gene: 11.

V and J are TRBV2 and TRBJ1-5; D is uncertain. Germline lookup yields CDR1 SNHLY and CDR2 FYNNEI. This CDR3 is built from 13 residues. The germline V and J ends were trimmed by 5 bases and 0 bases, with 5 bases remaining between them. In DNA form, the CDR3 reads TGTGCCAGCAGTCCGGGTAGCAATCAGCCCCAGCATTTT. Translated, it gives CASSPGSNQPQHF.

This chain links TRBV30 with TRBJ2-7; D unclear. The CDR3 sequence is 14 residues long. Germline V gene lookup returns CDR1 GTSNPN and CDR2 SVGIG (reference sequence). Trimming stripped 2 bases from V and 0 bases from J, with 11 bases between. The CDR3 spells CAWSLGSSSYEQYF. CDR3 DNA: TGTGCCTGGAGTCTGGGCTCAAGCTCCTACGAGCAGTACTTC.

This chain uses TRBV21-1 with TRBJ1-5; TRBD1 reflects the table's D call only, with no check against the DNA. TRBV21-1 is assigned pseudogene status. The CDR3 contains 21 residues. The CDR3 nucleotides are TGTGCCAGCAGCAACTACCCGGGACAAGTGCCCCGGAAGGATAGCAATCAGCCCCAGCATTTT. Translated, it gives CASSNYPGQVPRKDSNQPQHF.

The chain couples TRBV28 to TRBJ1-4, with 12 bases aligning to TRBD1. The CDR3 is 16 amino acids. Germline values: CDR1 MDHEN, CDR2 SYDVKM. Germline trimming cut 6 bases from V and 9 bases from J; bases unmatched to any gene: 11. The DNA for the CDR3 is TGTGCCAGCAGAGCTATCTCCGGGACAGGGGGCAAAAAACTGTTTTTT. Encoded protein: CASRAISGTGGKKLFF.

This clone has a single count. The chain carries TRBV19 and TRBJ1-4; TRBD1 might be the D (6 bases). Trimming stripped 9 bases from V and 5 bases from J, with 16 bases between. CDR1 LNHDA and CDR2 SQIVND come from the germline V gene (reference sequence). This CDR3 contains 14 residues. In DNA form, the CDR3 reads TGTGCCAGCCGGCGGGGGGCGCAGAATGAAAAACTGTTTTTT. Residues: CASRRGAQNEKLFF.

The chain links TRBV6-5 to TRBJ1-2; maybe TRBD1 (5 bases). The CDR3 is 13 amino acids. The germline V and J ends were trimmed by 4 bases and 8 bases, with 14 bases remaining between them. CDR1 and CDR2 (germline): MNHEY, SVGAGI. CDR3 amino acids: CASSWGRVGGYTF. The CDR3 DNA follows: TGTGCCAGCAGTTGGGGCAGGGTTGGAGGCTACACCTTC.

The chain uses TRBV9 and TRBJ2-1; TRBD2 matches 8 bases. The CDR3 loop spans 15 amino acids. Germline V gene sequence: CDR1 SGDLS, CDR2 YYNGEE. With V trimmed by 0 bases and J by 2 bases, 1 base remained unmatched. The CDR3, as DNA: TGTGCCAGCAGCGTAGCGGGGGGGACCTACAATGAGCAGTTCTTC. This sequence encodes CASSVAGGTYNEQFF.

This sequence joins TRBV14 and TRBJ2-2; 8 nucleotides align to TRBD2. The J segment lost 1 base and the V segment lost 2 bases, leaving 6 bases of the junction unmatched. Germline V gene lookup returns CDR1 SGHDN and CDR2 FVKESK. This CDR3 contains 17 residues. CDR3 sequence: CASSQFFRGGNTGELFF. The CDR3 DNA sequence: TGTGCCAGCAGCCAATTCTTTCGGGGGGGGAACACCGGGGAGCTGTTTTTT.

This clone has just one count. The V call is TRBV6-5, the J call TRBJ1-1, with TRBD1 identical over 10 bases. V gave up 6 bases and J gave up 4 bases; unmatched junction bases: 8. The CDR3 loop spans 15 amino acids. The germline gives CDR1 MNHEY, CDR2 SVGAGI. The CDR3 reads CASRRSWTGGTEAFF. In nucleotides, the CDR3 is TGTGCCAGCAGACGCAGTTGGACAGGGGGCACTGAAGCTTTCTTT.

This clone was recorded a few times. The CDR3 DNA sequence: TGCGCCAGCAGCCAAGCCGGGACTACCTCATATACGCAGTATTTT. Protein product: CASSQAGTTSYTQYF. The genes are TRBV4-3 and TRBJ2-3; 7 nucleotides align to TRBD2. This CDR3 is 15 amino acids long. Unmatched junction bases numbered 8, after V lost 1 base and J lost 7 bases. CDR1 and CDR2 from the germline V gene are LGHNA and YSLEER.

V is TRBV7-5 and J is TRBJ2-7; the tabulated D call, TRBD1, remains unverified against the DNA. TRBV7-5 counts as a pseudogene. CDR3 length equals 14 residues. CDR3 region: CARSHGTGCYEQYF. The CDR3 nucleotides read TGTGCCAGAAGCCACGGGACAGGGTGCTACGAGCAGTACTTC.

The table lists this clone with a count of one. CDR3 in DNA: TGTGCCAGCGGGGAAGGCCCCCTCGGGAATCAGCCCCAGCATTTT. Translated: CASGEGPLGNQPQHF. This chain joins TRBV6-1 and TRBJ1-5; D is uncertain. Between the trimmed V and J ends, which lost 8 bases and 4 bases, there was a span of 18 bases. The CDR3 runs to 15 residues. CDR1 and CDR2 (germline): MNHNS, SASEGT.

The chain joins TRBV18 to TRBJ1-6, with D perhaps TRBD1 (5 bases). This CDR3 spans 16 amino acids. The germline gives CDR1 KGHSH, CDR2 LQKENI. V lost 6 bases and J lost 6, with 18 bases in between. The DNA of the CDR3 is TGTGCCAGCTCTCTTAGACAGCAGAAGAGTAATTCACCCCTCCACTTT. As protein: CASSLRQQKSNSPLHF.

This chain joins TRBV7-2 and TRBJ2-7; TRBD1 aligns across 10 bases. V shed 6 bases and J 7 bases; nucleotides not matched to a gene: 9. The CDR3 runs 14 residues. Germline loops: CDR1 SGHTA, CDR2 FQGNSA. The CDR3 DNA follows: TGTGCCAGCAGGCCCGGGACAGGGGCCCGTGAGCAGTACTTC. As protein: CASRPGTGAREQYF.

The V gene is TRBV19, the J gene TRBJ2-2; the D gene is possibly TRBD2 (6 bases). From germline, CDR1 is LNHDA and CDR2 SQIVND (reference sequence). The CDR3 is 15 amino acids. V was cut by 4 bases and J by 1 base, with 10 bases left in between. The CDR3 spells CASSTGGVNTGELFF. The CDR3 nucleotides read TGTGCCAGTAGTACCGGCGGGGTGAACACCGGGGAGCTGTTTTTT.